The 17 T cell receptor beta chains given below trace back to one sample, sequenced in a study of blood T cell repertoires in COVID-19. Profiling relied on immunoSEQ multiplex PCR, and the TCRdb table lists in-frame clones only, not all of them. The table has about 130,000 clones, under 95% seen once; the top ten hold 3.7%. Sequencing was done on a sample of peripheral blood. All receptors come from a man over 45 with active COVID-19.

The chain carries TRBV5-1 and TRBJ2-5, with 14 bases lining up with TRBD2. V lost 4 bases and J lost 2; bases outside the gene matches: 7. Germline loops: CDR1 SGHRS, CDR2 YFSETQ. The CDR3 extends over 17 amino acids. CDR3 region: CASSRRLAGGTQETQYF. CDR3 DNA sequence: TGCGCCAGCAGCCGTAGACTAGCGGGGGGGACTCAAGAGACCCAGTACTTC.

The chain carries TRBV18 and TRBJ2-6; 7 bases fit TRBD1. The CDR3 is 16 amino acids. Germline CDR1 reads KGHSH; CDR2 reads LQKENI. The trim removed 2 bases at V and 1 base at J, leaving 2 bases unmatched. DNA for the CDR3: TGTGCCAGCTCACCAGGGACAGCTTCTGGGGCCAACGTCCTGACTTTC. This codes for CASSPGTASGANVLTF.

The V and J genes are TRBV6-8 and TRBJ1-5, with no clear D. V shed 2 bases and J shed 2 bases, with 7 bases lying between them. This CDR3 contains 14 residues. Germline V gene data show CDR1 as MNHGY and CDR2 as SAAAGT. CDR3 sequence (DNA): TGTGCCAGCAGTTACCGGTGCCGCAATCAGCCCCAGCATTTT. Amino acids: CASSYRCRNQPQHF.

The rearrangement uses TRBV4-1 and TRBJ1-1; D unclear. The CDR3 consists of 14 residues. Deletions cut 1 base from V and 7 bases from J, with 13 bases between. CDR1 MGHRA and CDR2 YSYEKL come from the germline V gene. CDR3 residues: CASSQVGPGVEAFF. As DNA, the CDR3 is TGCGCCAGCAGCCAAGTCGGGCCCGGGGTTGAAGCTTTCTTT.

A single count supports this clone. CDR3 DNA: TGTGCCAGCAGTCTCGTCGCTCCAAGCGGGACCTTCACCGGGGAGCTGTTTTTT. This gives the protein CASSLVAPSGTFTGELFF. The V gene is TRBV6-4, the J gene TRBJ2-2; 7 positions agree with TRBD2. CDR3 size: 18 residues. V lost 5 bases to trimming and J lost 4 bases; unmatched junction nucleotides: 16. Germline values: CDR1 MRHNA, CDR2 SNTAGT.

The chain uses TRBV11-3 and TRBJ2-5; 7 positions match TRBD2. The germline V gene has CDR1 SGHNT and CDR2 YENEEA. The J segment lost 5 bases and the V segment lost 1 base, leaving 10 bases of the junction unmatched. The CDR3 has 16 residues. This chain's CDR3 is CASSLGSSGGGETQYF. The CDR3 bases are TGTGCCAGCAGCTTAGGGTCCAGTGGCGGGGGTGAGACCCAGTACTTC.

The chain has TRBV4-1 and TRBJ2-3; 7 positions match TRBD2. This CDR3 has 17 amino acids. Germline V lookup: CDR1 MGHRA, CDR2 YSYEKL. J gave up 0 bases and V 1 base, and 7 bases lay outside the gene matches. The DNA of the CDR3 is TGCGCCAGCAGCCAAGGAACTATTAGCGGGAGCACAGATACGCAGTATTTT. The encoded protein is CASSQGTISGSTDTQYF.

The CDR3 loop is CATLRQGVSNQPQHF. For the CDR3, the DNA is TGTGCCACCCTGCGACAAGGTGTGAGCAATCAGCCCCAGCATTTT. The chain is built from TRBV19 and TRBJ1-5; D is unclear. The CDR3 extends over 15 amino acids. Looked up from germline, CDR1 is LNHDA and CDR2 is SQIVND (reference sequence). V shed 10 bases and J shed 1 base, with 17 bases lying between them.

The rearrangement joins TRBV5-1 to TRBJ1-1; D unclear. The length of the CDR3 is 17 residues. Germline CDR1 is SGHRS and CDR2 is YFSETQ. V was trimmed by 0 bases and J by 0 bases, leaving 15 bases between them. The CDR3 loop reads CASSLAVIVDMNTEAFF. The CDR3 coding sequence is TGCGCCAGCAGCTTGGCAGTTATCGTAGACATGAACACTGAAGCTTTCTTT.

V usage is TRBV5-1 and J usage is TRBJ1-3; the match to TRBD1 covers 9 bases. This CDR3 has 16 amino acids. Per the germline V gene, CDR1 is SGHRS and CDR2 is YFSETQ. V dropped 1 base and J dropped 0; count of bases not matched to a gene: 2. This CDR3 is CASSLRDRDSGNTIYF. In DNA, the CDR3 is TGCGCCAGCAGCTTGCGGGACAGGGACTCTGGAAACACCATATATTTT.

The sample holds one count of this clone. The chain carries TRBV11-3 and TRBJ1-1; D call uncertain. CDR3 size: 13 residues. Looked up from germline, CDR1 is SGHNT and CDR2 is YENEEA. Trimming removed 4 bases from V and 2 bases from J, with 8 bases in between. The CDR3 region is CASSWGANTEAFF. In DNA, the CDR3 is TGTGCCAGCAGCTGGGGAGCTAACACTGAAGCTTTCTTT.

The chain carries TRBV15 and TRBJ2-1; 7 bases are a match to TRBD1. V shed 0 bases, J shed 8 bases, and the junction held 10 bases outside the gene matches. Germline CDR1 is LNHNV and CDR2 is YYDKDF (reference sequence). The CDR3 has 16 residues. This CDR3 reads CATSRDQETGIDEQFF. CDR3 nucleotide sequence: TGTGCCACCAGCAGAGATCAAGAGACAGGGATCGATGAGCAGTTCTTC.

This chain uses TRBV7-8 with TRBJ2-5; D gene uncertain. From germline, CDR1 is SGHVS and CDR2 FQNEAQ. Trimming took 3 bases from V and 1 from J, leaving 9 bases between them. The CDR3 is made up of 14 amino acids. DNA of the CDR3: TGTGCCAGCAGCTTTAAGCTCCGCCAAGAGACCCAGTACTTC. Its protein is CASSFKLRQETQYF.

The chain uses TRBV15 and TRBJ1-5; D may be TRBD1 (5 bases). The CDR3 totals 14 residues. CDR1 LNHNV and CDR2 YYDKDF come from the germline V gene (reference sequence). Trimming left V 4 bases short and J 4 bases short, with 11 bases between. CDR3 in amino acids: CATSKSQGNQPQHF. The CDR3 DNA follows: TGTGCCACCAGCAAGAGTCAGGGAAATCAGCCCCAGCATTTT.

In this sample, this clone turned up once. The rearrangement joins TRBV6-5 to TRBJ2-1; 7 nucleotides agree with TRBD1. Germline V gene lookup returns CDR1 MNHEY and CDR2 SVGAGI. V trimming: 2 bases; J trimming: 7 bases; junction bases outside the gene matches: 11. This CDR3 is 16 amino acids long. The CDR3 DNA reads TGTGCCAGCAGTTACCGACAGGGCCCCTTATTTAATGAGCAGTTCTTC. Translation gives CASSYRQGPLFNEQFF.

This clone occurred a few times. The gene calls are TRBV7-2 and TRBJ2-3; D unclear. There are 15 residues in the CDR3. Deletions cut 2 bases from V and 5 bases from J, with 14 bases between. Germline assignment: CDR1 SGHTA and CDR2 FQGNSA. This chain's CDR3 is CASSLRSGQRDTQYF. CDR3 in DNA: TGTGCCAGCAGCTTACGGTCTGGGCAGAGAGATACGCAGTATTTT.

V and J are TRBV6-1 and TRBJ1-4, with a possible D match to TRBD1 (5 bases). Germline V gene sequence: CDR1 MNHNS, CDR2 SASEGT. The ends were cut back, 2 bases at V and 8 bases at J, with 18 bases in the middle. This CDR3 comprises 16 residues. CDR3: CASSESRGGVREKLFF. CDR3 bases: TGTGCCAGCAGTGAATCCCGTGGAGGGGTCCGGGAAAAACTGTTTTTT.